The subject of this entry is one TCR beta chain. The data belong to a study of blood T cell repertoires in COVID-19. About the research overall: Specimens from acute and convalescent COVID-19 originated in the United States, Italy and Spain. Sources were T cells, B-cell-depleted T cells, or PBMCs; the material itself was cDNA or gDNA.

Original methodology: Quantification of nucleated cells was approximated via reference gene primer amplification. This table comes from immunoSEQ multiplex PCR, and its TCRdb copy is limited to in-frame clones, with some not included. Clonal size and the V and J genes are those of that table, whereas D and trimming came from the DNA. The repertoire holds 100,000 or so clones, with 80% to 95% as singletons. In germline, CDR1 is MGHDK, CDR2 SYGVNS. Unmatched junction bases numbered 5, after V lost 7 bases and J lost 0 bases. The CDR3 contains 14 residues. This chain joins TRBV25-1 and TRBJ1-1, with TRBD1 identical over 7 bases. What was sequenced was peripheral blood. This receptor was identified in a man in his 70s with acute or convalescent COVID-19. The CDR3, as DNA: TGTGCCAGCACAGAGACAGGGATGAACACTGAAGCTTTCTTT. As protein: CASTETGMNTEAFF.